This T cell receptor (beta chain) came from a study of T cell responses to AZD1222 COVID-19 vaccine. Study-level results: Unmutated regions of variants are reportedly targeted by nearly half of spike-specific TCRs.

Worth noting for this clone: Its antigen is not identified.

Measured with immunoSEQ multiplex PCR; TCRdb has only the in-frame clones, and not every one. The sample records 150,000 to 200,000 clones, 75% to 90% being singletons. The receptor comes from an adult in good health. The material was peripheral blood, obtained on day 0 of AZD1222 vaccination.

DNA for the CDR3: TGTGCCAGCAGTGAAGCAGGGGGAAATTCACCCCTCCACTTT. Its protein product is CASSEAGGNSPLHF. V usage is TRBV6-1 and J usage is TRBJ1-6; D may be TRBD1 (6 bases). The ends were cut back, 0 bases at V and 7 bases at J, with 7 bases in the middle. This CDR3 comprises 14 residues. CDR1 is MNHNS and CDR2 is SASEGT in the germline V gene.